Listed here is a single T cell receptor (beta chain). This entry comes from a study of blood T cell repertoires in COVID-19. Libraries were prepared by immunoSEQ multiplex PCR; TCRdb keeps only in-frame clonotypes and omits some of them. This sample yields 200,000 to 300,000 clones, of which about 79% are seen a single time; more than 8% belongs to the top ten. The CDR3 is 15 amino acids. With 7 bases clipped from V and 6 bases from J, the junction kept 8 bases outside the gene matches. CDR1 and CDR2 (germline): SNHLY, FYNNEI. This sequence originates from a woman older than 75 with acute or convalescent COVID-19. Source material: peripheral blood. The chain combines TRBV2 with TRBJ1-4; 10 nucleotides line up with TRBD1. The CDR3 spells CASKGVGTGDEKLFF. CDR3 DNA sequence: TGTGCCAGCAAGGGAGTGGGGACAGGGGATGAAAAACTGTTTTTT.